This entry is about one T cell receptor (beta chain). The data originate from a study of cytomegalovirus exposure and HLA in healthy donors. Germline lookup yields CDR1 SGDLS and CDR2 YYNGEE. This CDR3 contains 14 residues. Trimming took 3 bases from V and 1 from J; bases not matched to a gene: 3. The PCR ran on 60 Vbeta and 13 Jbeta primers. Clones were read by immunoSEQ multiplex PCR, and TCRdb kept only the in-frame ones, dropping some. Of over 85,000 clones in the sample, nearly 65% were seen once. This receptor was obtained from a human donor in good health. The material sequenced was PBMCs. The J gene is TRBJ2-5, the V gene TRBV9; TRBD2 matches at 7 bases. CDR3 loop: CASSGAGTQETQYF. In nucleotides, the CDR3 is TGTGCCAGCAGCGGAGCGGGGACCCAAGAGACCCAGTACTTC. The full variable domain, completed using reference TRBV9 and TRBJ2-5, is DSGVTQTPKHLITATGQRVTLRCSPRSGDLSVYWYQQSLDQGLQFLIQYYNGEERAKGNILERFSAQQFPDLHSELNLSSLELGDSALYFCASSGAGTQETQYFGPGTRLLVL.